This T cell receptor beta chain came from a study of technical replicates of blood from a few donors. Only in-frame clones appear in the TCRdb table, and some are missing; sequencing was by immunoSEQ multiplex PCR. The table includes roughly 81,000 clones, 65% to 90% detected once. In germline, CDR1 is KGHSH, CDR2 LQKENI. This CDR3 has 15 amino acids. The junction had 7 bases not matched to a gene; V was cut back by 2 bases and J by 6 bases. The chain has TRBV18 and TRBJ1-1, with 9 nucleotides matching TRBD1. This sequence originates from a human donor in good health. Some clones in this sample may be carry-over from other donors' samples. The sample comprised PBMCs. The chain's CDR3 is CASSPGLTGGAEAFF. The CDR3 DNA reads as TGTGCCAGCTCACCAGGGTTGACAGGGGGTGCTGAAGCTTTCTTT.